The 21 T cell receptor beta chains below come from one sample, sequenced in a study of OX40 agonist ivuxolimab in advanced cancers. Measured with immunoSEQ multiplex PCR; TCRdb has only the in-frame clones, and not every one. Of about 76,000 clones in the sample, approximately 86% were seen once. The sequences come from CD4+ or CD8+ T cells sorted from blood, collected in a trial of the OX40 agonist ivuxolimab. Receptor source: an adult with an advanced solid tumor such as melanoma, head and neck, liver or kidney cancer.

The chain links TRBV10-3 to TRBJ1-5, with 7 bases fitting TRBD1. The CDR3 is made up of 13 amino acids. Germline V lookup: CDR1 ENHRY, CDR2 SYGVKD. V lost 11 bases, J lost 0 bases, and 4 bases stayed unmatched. The CDR3 sequence: CACSGGSNQPQHF. CDR3 in DNA: TGTGCCTGCTCAGGGGGTAGCAATCAGCCCCAGCATTTT.

The CDR3 reads CASSATVEGKPQHF. CDR3 nucleotides: TGTGCCAGCAGTGCCACAGTGGAGGGTAAGCCCCAGCATTTT. This rearrangement joins TRBV28 to TRBJ1-5; D uncertain. There are 14 residues in the CDR3. In germline, CDR1 is MDHEN, CDR2 SYDVKM. V was cut by 5 bases and J by 8 bases, with 16 bases left in between.

The chain is built from TRBV9 and TRBJ2-5, with no clear D. Trimming removed 0 bases at V and 1 base at J, with 10 bases between. Germline V gives CDR1 SGDLS, CDR2 YYNGEE. This CDR3 region has 15 residues. The CDR3 sequence is CASSVGGRAQETQYF. The CDR3 nucleotides are TGTGCCAGCAGCGTAGGGGGAAGGGCCCAAGAGACCCAGTACTTC.

This sequence joins TRBV11-2 and TRBJ1-6; TRBD1 agrees at 9 bases. The germline gives CDR1 SGHAT, CDR2 FQNNGV. The V gene end was trimmed by 8 bases and the J gene end by 10 bases; junction bases not matched to a gene: 12. The CDR3 covers 15 residues. The chain's CDR3 is CASLPTGGPSSPLHF. In DNA, the CDR3 is TGTGCCAGCCTTCCTACAGGGGGCCCGTCATCACCCCTCCACTTT.

The chain recombines TRBV6-6 with TRBJ1-1; TRBD1 might be the D (6 bases). The CDR3 runs to 12 residues. The V gene lost 8 bases and the J gene lost 3 bases, with 10 bases spanning the gap. CDR1 and CDR2 (germline): MNHNY, SVGAGI (reference sequence). As DNA, the CDR3 is TGTGCCAGCGGGGACACTTACACTGAAGCTTTCTTT. Residues: CASGDTYTEAFF.

The rearrangement joins TRBV2 to TRBJ1-1; no clear D gene. Trimming stripped 2 bases from V and 3 bases from J, with 13 bases between. CDR3 size: 15 residues. Germline lookup yields CDR1 SNHLY and CDR2 FYNNEI. In DNA form, the CDR3 reads TGTGCCAGCAGTGAATCCCTTTTTAGGGACACTGAAGCTTTCTTT. This codes for CASSESLFRDTEAFF.

The chain uses TRBV2 and TRBJ1-1; weak D call: TRBD1 (5 bases). In germline, CDR1 is SNHLY, CDR2 FYNNEI. This CDR3 has 14 amino acids. V was clipped by 7 bases and J by 1 base, with 13 bases between them. Written as DNA, the CDR3 is TGTGCCAGCACCCTCCAGGGCACGAACACTGAAGCTTTCTTT. It yields the protein CASTLQGTNTEAFF.

The V gene is TRBV28, the J gene TRBJ2-3; D unclear. The CDR3 covers 13 residues. Germline V gene sequence: CDR1 MDHEN, CDR2 SYDVKM. Between the trimmed V and J ends, which lost 3 bases and 6 bases, there was a span of 10 bases. The CDR3 DNA is TGTGCCAGCAGTTTCCCCCCCGTGGATACGCAGTATTTT. Translation gives CASSFPPVDTQYF.

The chain has TRBV7-9 and TRBJ2-3; 8 nucleotides align to TRBD2. V lost 1 base and J lost 2; bases outside the gene matches: 2. This CDR3 spans 15 amino acids. CDR1 and CDR2 from the germline V gene are SEHNR and FQNEAQ (reference sequence). The CDR3 reads CASSLERGTTDTQYF. Here the CDR3 DNA reads TGTGCCAGCAGCTTAGAGCGGGGGACCACAGATACGCAGTATTTT.

J is TRBJ1-5 and V is TRBV5-5; 9 bases map to TRBD1. The CDR3 has 16 residues. V was pared by 2 bases and J by 3 bases, with 6 bases of the junction left unmatched. Germline V gene lookup returns CDR1 SGHKS and CDR2 YYEKEE (reference sequence). The CDR3 is CASSLPGTGSNQPQHF. CDR3 DNA: TGTGCCAGCAGCTTACCCGGGACAGGGTCCAATCAGCCCCAGCATTTT.

Only one count was recorded for this clone. The gene calls are TRBV28 and TRBJ2-7; weak D call: TRBD2 (6 bases). This CDR3 has 14 residues. The V gene's germline CDR1 is MDHEN and CDR2 SYDVKM. The V end was cut by 7 bases, the J end by 1 base, with 14 bases between. CDR3 in amino acids: CASIDGSGSYEQYF. CDR3 DNA: TGTGCCAGCATTGATGGTAGCGGTTCCTACGAGCAGTACTTC.

V and J are TRBV5-6 and TRBJ1-2; a possible D gene is TRBD1 (5 bases). CDR3 size: 16 residues. The V gene lost 4 bases and the J gene lost 8 bases, with 24 bases spanning the gap. Germline lookup yields CDR1 SGHDT and CDR2 YYEEEE. The CDR3 bases are TGTGCCAGCAGCGGGCTGTGGAGGGACTCTATGCGCGGCTACACCTTC. Amino acids: CASSGLWRDSMRGYTF.

DNA for the CDR3: TGTGCCAGCAGTGAAAACGTAGGATACGAGCAGTACGTC. Its protein is CASSENVGYEQYV. This chain links TRBV6-1 with TRBJ2-7; D call uncertain. Deletions cut 2 bases from V and 4 bases from J, with 9 bases between. Germline V CDR1 and CDR2: MNHNS, SASEGT. The CDR3 is 13 amino acids.

The chain uses TRBV2 and TRBJ1-6, with D uncertain. This CDR3 has 14 residues. V lost 7 bases and J 0 bases, leaving 7 bases between the germline ends. CDR1 and CDR2 (germline): SNHLY, FYNNEI. The CDR3 DNA is TGTGCCAGCATTCGGAGCTCCTATAATTCACCCCTCCACTTT. Its translation: CASIRSSYNSPLHF.

This clone was seen just once. The genes are TRBV6-1 and TRBJ1-5; D unresolved. The V end was cut by 11 bases, the J end by 2 bases, with 10 bases between. Germline V lookup: CDR1 MNHNS, CDR2 SASEGT. The CDR3 runs 12 residues. The CDR3, as DNA: TGTGCCGCGGAAGAAGGCAATCAGCCCCAGCATTTT. It specifies CAAEEGNQPQHF.

This clone was detected once. This chain connects TRBV7-3 to TRBJ2-5; TRBD2 is a possible D gene (7 bases). With the DNA end fitting TRBJ2-7 better, the J assignment may be wrong. Germline CDR1 is SGHTA and CDR2 is FQGTGA. The CDR3 contains 15 residues. The CDR3: CASSLSGGSTYEQYF. The CDR3 bases are TGTGCCAGCAGCTTAAGCGGGGGCAGCACCTACGAGCAGTACTTC.

Points on this clone: One end of the junction fails to match germline, which may point to a read error. CDR3 sequence: CAWDPRNSPFHF. The CDR3, as DNA: TGTGCCTGGGACCCAAGGAATTCACCCTTCCACTTT. The chain uses TRBV30 and TRBJ1-6; D gene ambiguous. Germline loops: CDR1 GTSNPN, CDR2 SVGIG (reference sequence). The CDR3 totals 12 residues.

The chain carries TRBV30 and TRBJ1-5; D is ambiguous. This CDR3 is built from 15 residues. V was trimmed by 2 bases and J by 4 bases, leaving 15 bases between them. Per germline, CDR1 GTSNPN and CDR2 SVGIG (reference sequence). CDR3 nucleotide sequence: TGTGCCTGGAGTTTTGGAGGCTTCGGGAATCAGCCCCAGCATTTT. Encoded protein: CAWSFGGFGNQPQHF. Combining the CDR3 with reference TRBV30 and TRBJ1-5 gives the whole variable domain SQTIHQWPATLVQPVGSPLSLECTVEGTSNPNLYWYRQAAGRGLQLLFYSVGIGQISSEVPQNLSASRPQDRQFILSSKKLLLSDSGFYLCAWSFGGFGNQPQHFGDGTRLSIL.

This chain links TRBV5-5 with TRBJ2-7; D not certain. The germline V gene encodes CDR1 SGHKS and CDR2 YYEKEE (reference sequence). V was shortened by 4 bases and J by 2 bases, with 10 bases between the two germline ends. The CDR3 loop spans 13 amino acids. CDR3 DNA sequence: TGTGCCAGCAGCGGGTCTCACCCCTACGAGCAGTACGTC. It translates to CASSGSHPYEQYV.

The chain couples TRBV7-6 to TRBJ2-7; the match to TRBD1 covers 9 bases. Germline CDR1 SGHVS, CDR2 FNYEAQ. Unmatched junction bases numbered 8, after V lost 5 bases and J lost 3 bases. This CDR3 is built from 15 residues. In nucleotides, the CDR3 is TGTGCCAGCAGCCGTGCTGGGACAGGGTACTACGAGCAGTACTTC. Its translation is CASSRAGTGYYEQYF. The full variable domain, in which reference TRBV7-6 and TRBJ2-7 provide the parts outside the CDR3, is GAGVSQSPRYKVTKRGQDVALRCDPISGHVSLYWYRQALGQGPEFLTYFNYEAQQDKSGLPNDRFSAERPEGSISTLTIQRTEQRDSAMYRCASSRAGTGYYEQYFGPGTRLTVT.

The V call is TRBV7-9, the J call TRBJ1-4, with 7 bases lining up with TRBD1. Germline V CDR1 and CDR2: SEHNR, FQNEAQ (reference sequence). CDR3 length equals 14 residues. Trimming removed 1 base from V and 8 bases from J; junction bases left unmatched: 4. The CDR3 protein is CASSLGQGGEKLFF. The CDR3 DNA follows: TGTGCCAGCAGCTTAGGACAGGGAGGCGAAAAACTGTTTTTT.